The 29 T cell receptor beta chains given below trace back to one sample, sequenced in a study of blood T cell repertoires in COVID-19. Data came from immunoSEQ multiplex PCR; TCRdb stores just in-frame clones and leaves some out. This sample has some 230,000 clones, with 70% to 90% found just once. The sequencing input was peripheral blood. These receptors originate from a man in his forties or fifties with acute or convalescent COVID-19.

The DNA of the CDR3 is TGTGCCAGCAGCCTGGGACAGGGGATACTTAGCAATCAGCCCCAGCATTTT. It codes for CASSLGQGILSNQPQHF. The chain has TRBV5-5 and TRBJ1-5; 10 nucleotides match TRBD1. CDR3 length: 17 residues. Per the germline V gene, CDR1 is SGHKS and CDR2 is YYEKEE (reference sequence). The ends lost 4 bases at V and 0 bases at J; junction bases unmatched: 7.

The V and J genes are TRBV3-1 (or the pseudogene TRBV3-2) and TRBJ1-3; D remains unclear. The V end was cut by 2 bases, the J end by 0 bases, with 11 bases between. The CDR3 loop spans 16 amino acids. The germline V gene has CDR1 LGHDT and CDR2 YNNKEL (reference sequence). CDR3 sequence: CASSQSDLISGNTIYF. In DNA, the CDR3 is TGTGCCAGCAGCCAATCTGACTTGATCTCTGGAAACACCATATATTTT.

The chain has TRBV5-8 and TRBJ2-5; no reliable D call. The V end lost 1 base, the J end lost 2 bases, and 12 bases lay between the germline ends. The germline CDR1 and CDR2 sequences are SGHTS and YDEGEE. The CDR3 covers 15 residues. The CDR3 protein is CASSLWASRQETQYF. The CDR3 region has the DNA TGTGCCAGCAGCTTGTGGGCTTCACGGCAAGAGACCCAGTACTTC. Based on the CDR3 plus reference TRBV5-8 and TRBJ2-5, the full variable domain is EAGVTQSPTHLIKTRGQQATLRCSPISGHTSVYWYQQALGLGLQFLLWYDEGEERNRGNFPPRFSGRQFPNYSSELNVNALELEDSALYLCASSLWASRQETQYFGPGTRLLVL.

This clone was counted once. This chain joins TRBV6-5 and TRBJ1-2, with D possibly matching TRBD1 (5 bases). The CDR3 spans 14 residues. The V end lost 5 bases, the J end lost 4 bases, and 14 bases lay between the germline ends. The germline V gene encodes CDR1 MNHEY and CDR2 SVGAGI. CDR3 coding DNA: TGTGCCAGCAGTCAATCCGGGGGGATCTATGGCTACACCTTC. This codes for CASSQSGGIYGYTF.

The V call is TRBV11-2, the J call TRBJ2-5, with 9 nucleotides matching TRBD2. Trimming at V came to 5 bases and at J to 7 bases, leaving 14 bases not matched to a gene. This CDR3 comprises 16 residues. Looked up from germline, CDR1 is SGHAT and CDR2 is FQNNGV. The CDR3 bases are TGTGCCAGCAGCCAACCCGGGCTAGCGGGGTATGGGACCCAGTACTTC. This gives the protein CASSQPGLAGYGTQYF. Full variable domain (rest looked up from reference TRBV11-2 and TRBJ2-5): EAGVAQSPRYKIIEKRQSVAFWCNPISGHATLYWYQQILGQGPKLLIQFQNNGVVDDSQLPKDRFSAERLKGVDSTLKIQPAKLEDSAVYLCASSQPGLAGYGTQYFGPGTRLLVL.

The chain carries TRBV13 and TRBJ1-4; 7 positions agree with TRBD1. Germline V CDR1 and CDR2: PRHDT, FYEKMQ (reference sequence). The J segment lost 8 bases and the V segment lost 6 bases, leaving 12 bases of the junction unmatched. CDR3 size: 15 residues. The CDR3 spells CASSLTGAAGEKLFF. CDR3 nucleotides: TGTGCCAGCAGTCTAACAGGGGCCGCGGGGGAAAAACTGTTTTTT.

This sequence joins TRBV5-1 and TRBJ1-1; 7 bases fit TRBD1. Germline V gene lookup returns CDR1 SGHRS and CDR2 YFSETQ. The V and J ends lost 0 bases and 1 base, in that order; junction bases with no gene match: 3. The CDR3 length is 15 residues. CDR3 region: CASSLAGTANTEAFF. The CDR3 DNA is TGCGCCAGCAGCTTGGCCGGGACAGCGAACACTGAAGCTTTCTTT.

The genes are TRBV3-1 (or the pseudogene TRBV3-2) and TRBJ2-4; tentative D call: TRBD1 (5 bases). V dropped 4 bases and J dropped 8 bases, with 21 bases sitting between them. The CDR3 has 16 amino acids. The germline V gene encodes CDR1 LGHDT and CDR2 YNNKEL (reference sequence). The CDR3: CASSPHDGSKGDIQYF. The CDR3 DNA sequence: TGTGCCAGCAGCCCCCATGATGGTTCTAAAGGGGACATTCAGTACTTC.

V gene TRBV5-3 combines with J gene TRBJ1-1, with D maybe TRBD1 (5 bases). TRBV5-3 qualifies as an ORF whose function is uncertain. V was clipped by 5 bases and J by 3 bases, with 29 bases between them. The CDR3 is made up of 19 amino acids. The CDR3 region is CARRLTPNKSRWGDTEAFF. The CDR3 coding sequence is TGTGCCAGAAGACTCACTCCTAATAAGTCTAGGTGGGGGGACACTGAAGCTTTCTTT.

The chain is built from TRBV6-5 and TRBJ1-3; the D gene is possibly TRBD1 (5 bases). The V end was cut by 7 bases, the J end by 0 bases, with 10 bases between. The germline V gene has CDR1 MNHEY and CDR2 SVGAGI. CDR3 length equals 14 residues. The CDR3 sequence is CASTGGDSGNTIYF. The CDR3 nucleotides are TGTGCCAGCACGGGGGGAGACTCTGGAAACACCATATATTTT.

CDR3 nucleotide sequence: TGTGCCAGCAGTCCTCAGGGGAGGGATGGCGAAAAACTGTTTTTT. Translating it yields CASSPQGRDGEKLFF. The J gene is TRBJ1-4, the V gene TRBV2; weak D call: TRBD1 (6 bases). CDR1 is SNHLY and CDR2 is FYNNEI in the germline V gene. The V end was cut by 5 bases, the J end by 8 bases, with 18 bases between. CDR3 length: 15 amino acids.

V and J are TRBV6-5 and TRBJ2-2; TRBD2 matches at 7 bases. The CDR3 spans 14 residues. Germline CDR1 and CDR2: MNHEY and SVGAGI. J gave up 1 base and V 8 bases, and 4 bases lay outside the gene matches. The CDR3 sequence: CASGRGVNTGELFF. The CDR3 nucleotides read TGTGCCAGCGGCCGGGGGGTGAACACCGGGGAGCTGTTTTTT.

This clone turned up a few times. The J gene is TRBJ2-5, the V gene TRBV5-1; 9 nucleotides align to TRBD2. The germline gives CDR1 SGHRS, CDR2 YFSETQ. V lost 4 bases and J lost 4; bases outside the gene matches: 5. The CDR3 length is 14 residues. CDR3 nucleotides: TGCGCCAGCAGCGGCGGGGGGGCCGCAGAGACCCAGTACTTC. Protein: CASSGGGAAETQYF.

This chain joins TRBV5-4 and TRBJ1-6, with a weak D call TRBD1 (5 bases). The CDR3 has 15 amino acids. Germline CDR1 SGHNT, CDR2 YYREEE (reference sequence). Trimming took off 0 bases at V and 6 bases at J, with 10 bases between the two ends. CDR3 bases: TGTGCCAGCAGCTTGGCCGGGGGAGGTAATTCACCCCTCCACTTT. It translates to CASSLAGGGNSPLHF.

CDR3 nucleotides: TGTGCCAGCAGCTTGGTGGGGAGCTGGGATTCACCCCTCCACTTT. Protein sequence: CASSLVGSWDSPLHF. The chain joins TRBV7-3 to TRBJ1-6; D is undetermined. V was cut by 3 bases and J by 8 bases, with 14 bases left in between. The CDR3 contains 15 residues. Germline V CDR1 and CDR2: SGHTA, FQGTGA.

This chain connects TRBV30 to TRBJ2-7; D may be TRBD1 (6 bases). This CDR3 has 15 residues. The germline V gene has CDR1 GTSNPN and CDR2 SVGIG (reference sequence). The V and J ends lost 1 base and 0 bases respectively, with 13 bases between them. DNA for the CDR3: TGTGCCTGGAGTGAGGGTCAGGGGTTCTCCTACGAGCAGTACTTC. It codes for CAWSEGQGFSYEQYF.

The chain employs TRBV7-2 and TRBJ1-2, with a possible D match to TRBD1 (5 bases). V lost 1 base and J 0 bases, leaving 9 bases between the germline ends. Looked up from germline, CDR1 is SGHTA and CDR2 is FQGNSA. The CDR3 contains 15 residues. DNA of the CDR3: TGTGCCAGCAGCTTAGTGGGGGGAGCTAACTATGGCTACACCTTC. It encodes CASSLVGGANYGYTF.

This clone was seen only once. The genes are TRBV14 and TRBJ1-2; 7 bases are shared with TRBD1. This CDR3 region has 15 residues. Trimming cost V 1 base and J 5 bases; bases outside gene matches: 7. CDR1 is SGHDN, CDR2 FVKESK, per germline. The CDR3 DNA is TGTGCCAGCAGCCAAGCCGCCACACAGGGGTATGGCTACACCTTC. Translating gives CASSQAATQGYGYTF.

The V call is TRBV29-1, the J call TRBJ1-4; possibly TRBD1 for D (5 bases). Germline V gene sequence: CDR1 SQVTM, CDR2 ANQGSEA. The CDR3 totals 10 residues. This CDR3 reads CGASNEKLFF. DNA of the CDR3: TGCGGGGCATCTAATGAAAAACTGTTTTTT.

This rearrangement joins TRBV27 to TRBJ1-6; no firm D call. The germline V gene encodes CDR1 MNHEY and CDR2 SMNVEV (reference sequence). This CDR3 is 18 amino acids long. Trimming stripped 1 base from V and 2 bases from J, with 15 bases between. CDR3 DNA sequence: TGTGCCAGCAGTTTATACGGGAGCGGGCCTACCTATAATTCACCCCTCCACTTT. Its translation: CASSLYGSGPTYNSPLHF.

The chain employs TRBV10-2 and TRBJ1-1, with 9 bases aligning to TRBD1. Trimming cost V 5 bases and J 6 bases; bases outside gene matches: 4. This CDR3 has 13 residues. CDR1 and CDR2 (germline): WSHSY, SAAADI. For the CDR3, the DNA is TGCGCCAGCAGTACCGGGACAGGGTCTGAAGCTTTCTTT. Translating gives CASSTGTGSEAFF.

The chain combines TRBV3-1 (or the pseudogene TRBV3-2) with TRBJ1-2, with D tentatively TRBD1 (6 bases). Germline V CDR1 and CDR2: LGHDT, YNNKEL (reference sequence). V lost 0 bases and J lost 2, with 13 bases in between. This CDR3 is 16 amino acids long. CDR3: CASSQEALQGNYGYTF. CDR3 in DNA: TGTGCCAGCAGCCAAGAAGCTCTCCAGGGGAACTATGGCTACACCTTC.

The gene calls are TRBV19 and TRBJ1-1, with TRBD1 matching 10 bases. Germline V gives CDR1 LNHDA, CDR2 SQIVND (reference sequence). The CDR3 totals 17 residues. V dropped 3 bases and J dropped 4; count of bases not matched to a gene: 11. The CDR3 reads CASSIRQGAPLPTEAFF. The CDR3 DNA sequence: TGTGCCAGTAGTATTCGACAGGGGGCACCCCTGCCCACTGAAGCTTTCTTT.

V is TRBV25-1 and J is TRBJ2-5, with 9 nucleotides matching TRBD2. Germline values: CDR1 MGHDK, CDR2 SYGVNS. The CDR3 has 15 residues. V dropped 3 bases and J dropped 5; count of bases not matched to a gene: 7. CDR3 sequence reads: CASSERRGGRETQYF. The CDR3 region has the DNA TGTGCCAGCAGTGAGAGGCGGGGGGGCCGGGAGACCCAGTACTTC.

CDR3 nucleotides: TGTGCCAGCAGCCAAGGGGGAGAGACTGAAGCTTTCTTT. This codes for CASSQGGETEAFF. V gene TRBV4-2 combines with J gene TRBJ1-1; the D is unclear. Trimming removed 1 base from V and 5 bases from J, with 8 bases in between. The CDR3 sequence is 13 residues long. The germline V gene has CDR1 LGHNA and CDR2 YNFKEQ.

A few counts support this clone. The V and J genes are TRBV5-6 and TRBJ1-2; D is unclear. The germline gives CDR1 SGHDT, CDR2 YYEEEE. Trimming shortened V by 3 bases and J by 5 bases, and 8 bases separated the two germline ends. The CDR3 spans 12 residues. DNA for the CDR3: TGTGCCAGCAGCTCATATACTTATGGCTACACCTTC. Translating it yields CASSSYTYGYTF. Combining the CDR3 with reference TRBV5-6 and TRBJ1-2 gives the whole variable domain DAGVTQSPTHLIKTRGQQVTLRCSPKSGHDTVSWYQQALGQGPQFIFQYYEEEERQRGNFPDRFSGHQFPNYSSELNVNALLLGDSALYLCASSSYTYGYTFGSGTRLTVV.

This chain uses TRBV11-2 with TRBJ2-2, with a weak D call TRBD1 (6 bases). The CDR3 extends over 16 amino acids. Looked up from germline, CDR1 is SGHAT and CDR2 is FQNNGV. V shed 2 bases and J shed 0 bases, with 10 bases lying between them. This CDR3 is CASSLRAGANTGELFF. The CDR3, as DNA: TGTGCCAGCAGCTTACGGGCAGGGGCGAACACCGGGGAGCTGTTTTTT. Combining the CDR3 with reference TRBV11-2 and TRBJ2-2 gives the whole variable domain EAGVAQSPRYKIIEKRQSVAFWCNPISGHATLYWYQQILGQGPKLLIQFQNNGVVDDSQLPKDRFSAERLKGVDSTLKIQPAKLEDSAVYLCASSLRAGANTGELFFGEGSRLTVL.

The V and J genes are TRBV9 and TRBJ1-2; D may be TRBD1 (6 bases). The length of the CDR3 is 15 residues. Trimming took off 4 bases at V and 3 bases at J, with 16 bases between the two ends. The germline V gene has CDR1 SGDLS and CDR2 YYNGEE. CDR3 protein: CASSPEDRIDYGYTF. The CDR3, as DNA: TGTGCCAGCAGCCCCGAAGACAGGATTGACTATGGCTACACCTTC.

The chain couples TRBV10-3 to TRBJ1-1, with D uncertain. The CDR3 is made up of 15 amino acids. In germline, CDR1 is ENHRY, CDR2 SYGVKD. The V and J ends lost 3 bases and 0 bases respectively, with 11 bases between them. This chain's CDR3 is CAISDPVTVNTEAFF. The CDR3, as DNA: TGTGCCATCAGTGATCCCGTCACGGTGAACACTGAAGCTTTCTTT.